The 3 T cell receptor beta chains listed next were all sequenced from one sample in a study of shared clonotypes between healthy human individuals. The data were produced by immunoSEQ multiplex PCR, yet TCRdb's version contains in-frame clones alone and is incomplete. The sample has 1.5 million to 2.5 million clones; about 95% are singletons. The naive CD8 population came from CD45RO-negative cells selected for CCR7, without terminally differentiated effector memory CD45RA+ cells. The specimen sequenced was naive CD8+ T cells sorted from blood. All receptors come from a man between 18 and 35 years old in good health.

With respect to this clone: The sample contains more than one DNA sequence encoding this CDR3. The chain has TRBV6-5 and TRBJ1-1; D might be TRBD1 (6 bases). V lost 0 bases to trimming and J lost 4 bases, with 9 bases between them. In germline, CDR1 is MNHEY, CDR2 SVGAGI. This CDR3 has 14 residues. The CDR3, as DNA: TGTGCCAGCAGTTACTCCGAGGGGGGCACTGAAGCTTTCTTT. Translating it yields CASSYSEGGTEAFF.

V and J are TRBV4-2 and TRBJ2-3; 8 bases fit TRBD2. This CDR3 region has 16 residues. V was clipped by 0 bases and J by 1 base; unmatched bases: 3. Germline CDR1 and CDR2: LGHNA and YNFKEQ. Here the CDR3 DNA reads TGTGCCAGCAGCCAAGAGTGGCGGGAGGGCACAGATACGCAGTATTTT. It specifies CASSQEWREGTDTQYF.

The chain has TRBV25-1 and TRBJ1-1; D perhaps matches TRBD1 (6 bases). From germline, CDR1 is MGHDK and CDR2 SYGVNS. The ends were cut back, 7 bases at V and 4 bases at J, with 16 bases in the middle. The CDR3 is 14 amino acids. DNA of the CDR3: TGTGCCAGCAACGGGGGCGACGAGGGCACTGAAGCTTTCTTT. This gives the protein CASNGGDEGTEAFF. The full variable domain, completed using reference TRBV25-1 and TRBJ1-1, is EADIYQTPRYLVIGTGKKITLECSQTMGHDKMYWYQQDPGMELHLIHYSYGVNSTEKGDLSSESTVSRIRTEHFPLTLESARPSHTSQYLCASNGGDEGTEAFFGQGTRLTVV.